A selection of T cell receptor beta chains follows, all from one sample in a study of neurological immune-mediated disorders. TCRdb called the 5' RACE reads again in MiXCR, with one record for every CDR3 protein. Of tens of thousands of distinct CDR3 sequences in the sample, about a tenth are singletons; the top ten hold approximately 6.9%. The specimen was PBMCs. These TCRs come from a woman aged 25 to 39 with HTLV-1-associated myelopathy (HAM/TSP). Each CDR3 is given with its conserved first and last residue. D genes are given only for firm matches. Expanded clones are given a class, and other clones once, few, many or no size at all.

TRBD1,TRBJ1-4,TRBV20-1,many,TGCAGTGCGAGGGGGCCTTTCGGCAGTATAGCTAATGAAAAACTGTTTTTT,CSARGPFGSIANEKLFF
.,TRBJ1-3,TRBV25-1,many,TGTGCCAGCAGCCAACTGATCTCTGGAAACACCATATATTTT,CASSQLISGNTIYF
TRBD2,TRBJ2-1,TRBV20-1,many,TGCAGTGCTCAAAGACTAGCGGGGAGCTCCTACAATGAGCAGTTCTTC,CSAQRLAGSSYNEQFF
.,TRBJ2-1,TRBV20-1,many,TGCAGTGCTATTGGCACTGCGGGTCTCTTCGAACGGTTCTTC,CSAIGTAGLFERFF
TRBD1,TRBJ2-7,TRBV7-8,many,TGTGCCAGCAGCTTTGACAGGGTTTTTTACGAGCAGTACTTC,CASSFDRVFYEQYF
.,TRBJ2-3,TRBV20-1,many,TGCAGTGCTCCTCGGGACATAGCAAGCACAGATACGCAGTATTTT,CSAPRDIASTDTQYF
TRBD1,TRBJ2-2,TRBV7-9,many,TGTGCCAGCCGGGACAGGTATCCCGGGGAGCTGTTTTTT,CASRDRYPGELFF
.,TRBJ2-7,TRBV5-1,many,TGCGCCAGCAGCTTCACGGGTTTCTCCTACGAGCAGTACTTC,CASSFTGFSYEQYF
.,TRBJ2-3,TRBV5-1,many,TGCGCCAGCAGCTTGGCCAACACAGCTGATACGCAGTATTTT,CASSLANTADTQYF
.,TRBJ2-7,TRBV7-8,many,TGTGCCAGCAGCTTAGTCGCAGGCTCCTACGAGCAGTACTTC,CASSLVAGSYEQYF
.,TRBJ2-7,TRBV5-1,medium-sized,TGCGCCAGCAGCCCGGGGGGACAAATTGTCCACGAGCAGTACTTC,CASSPGGQIVHEQYF
.,TRBJ2-7,TRBV20-1,many,TGCAGTGCTCACCGCCGATACTCCTACGAGCAGTACTTC,CSAHRRYSYEQYF
.,TRBJ2-7,TRBV20-1,many,TGCAGTGGAACAGGGTCGGGGACCTACGAGCAGTACTTC,CSGTGSGTYEQYF
TRBD1,TRBJ1-2,TRBV6-5,many,TGTGCCAGCAGTTACTCCGGACAGGGGGCGCGAAGCTATGGCTACACCTTC,CASSYSGQGARSYGYTF
.,TRBJ1-4,TRBV20-1,many,TGCAGTGCTAGCTGGAGCCTTAATTTGGGGGCAACTAATGAAAAACTGTTTTTT,CSASWSLNLGATNEKLFF
TRBD1,TRBJ2-1,TRBV20-1,many,TGCAGTGCGATCACAGGGGGCGATATCTATGAGCAGTTCTTC,CSAITGGDIYEQFF
.,TRBJ1-6,TRBV20-1,many,TGCAGTGCTAGAGATATGGGGTTAGTTCGATCACCCCTCCACTTT,CSARDMGLVRSPLHF
TRBD2,TRBJ2-1,TRBV6-1,many,TGTGCCAGCAGTCCCGGGACTAGCGGGGGGGCGGATGAGCAGTTCTTC,CASSPGTSGGADEQFF
.,TRBJ2-2,TRBV5-1,many,TGCGCCAGCAGCTTTGGCGCTAACACCGGGGAGCTGTTTTTT,CASSFGANTGELFF
.,TRBJ2-3,TRBV20-1,many,TGCAGTGCTCCGGCGAGAGCGGAGACTAGCACAGATACGCAGTATTTT,CSAPARAETSTDTQYF
.,TRBJ1-1,TRBV20-1,many,TGCAGTGCTAGCGCCGGACAGCTTGAAGCTTTCTTT,CSASAGQLEAFF
.,TRBJ1-1,TRBV19,many,TGTGCCAGTAGTATAGTCTTTACGGACAGCCCCTCGGCGGAAGCTTTCTTT,CASSIVFTDSPSAEAFF
TRBD2,TRBJ2-3,TRBV10-2,many,TGCGCCAGCAGTGAGTCGGCTAGCGGGGGGGCCGCAGATACGCAGTATTTT,CASSESASGGAADTQYF
TRBD2,TRBJ2-7,TRBV20-1,.,TGCAGTGCTAGAGATAGGCTAGCGGAGTACGAGCAGTACTTC,CSARDRLAEYEQYF
TRBD1,TRBJ1-5,TRBV20-1,.,TGCATACTATCCGACCGGGACAGAGGCAATCAGCCCCAGCATTTT,CILSDRDRGNQPQHF
TRBD1,TRBJ2-4,TRBV12-3/TRBV12-4,many,TGTGCCAGCACCAACAGGGGGATAAACATTCAGTACTTC,CASTNRGINIQYF
TRBD1,TRBJ2-3,TRBV20-1,many,TGCAGTGCTAGATCTGGGACAGGGGGATTAAAGACGCAGTATTTT,CSARSGTGGLKTQYF
TRBD2,TRBJ2-1,TRBV5-1,many,TGCGCCAGCAGCCCCAGGAGCGGGGGGTACAATGAGCAGTTCTTC,CASSPRSGGYNEQFF
.,TRBJ1-4,TRBV30,.,TGTGCCTGGAGTGGGCTGAATGAAAAACTGTTTTTT,CAWSGLNEKLFF
.,TRBJ1-6,TRBV5-6,many,TGTGCCAGCAGCTTGGGACAGGTGAATAATTCACCCCTCCACTTT,CASSLGQVNNSPLHF
.,TRBJ2-3,TRBV7-8,many,TGTGCCAGCAGCCCACCCACAGATACGCAGTATTTT,CASSPPTDTQYF
.,TRBJ1-2,TRBV27,many,TGTGCCAGCAGTTTATTCGGACTCCGGGAAGGCCCCTATGGCTACACCTTC,CASSLFGLREGPYGYTF
TRBD2,TRBJ2-7,TRBV20-1,many,TGCAGTACGACCGGGGGGTCCAGCTCCTACGAGCAGTACTTC,CSTTGGSSSYEQYF
.,TRBJ1-6,TRBV20-1,many,TGCAGTGCCATTCGGACGGACGGGCTTTATGGTTCACCCCTCCACTTT,CSAIRTDGLYGSPLHF
.,TRBJ2-1,TRBV6-5,many,TGTGCCAGCAGTCGACAGGGAGGTGAGCAGTTCTTC,CASSRQGGEQFF
TRBD1,TRBJ2-2,TRBV20-1,many,TGCAGTGCTGGACAGGGATCCGGGGAGCTGTTTTTT,CSAGQGSGELFF
TRBD2,TRBJ2-3,TRBV5-1,.,TGCGCCAGCAGCTTGAGGGCTAGCGGGGGCGGCACAGATACGCAGTATTTT,CASSLRASGGGTDTQYF
.,TRBJ1-3,TRBV15,many,TGTGCCACCAGCAGAGATTTAGGAAACACCATATATTTT,CATSRDLGNTIYF
.,TRBJ2-6,TRBV6-5,many,TGTGCCAGCAGTTACCGAGCTTGGGGCTCTGGGGCCAACGTCCTGACTTTC,CASSYRAWGSGANVLTF
.,TRBJ2-3,TRBV20-1,many,TGCAGTGCTAGAGACGGCGGTCTCACAGATACGCAGTATTTT,CSARDGGLTDTQYF
TRBD2,TRBJ2-3,TRBV20-1,many,TGCAGTGCCACAACCACTAGCGGGGGCGTCTTGAAAACGCAGTATTTT,CSATTTSGGVLKTQYF
.,TRBJ2-7,TRBV3-1,many,TGTGCCAGCACGGGGACGGCAAGCTACGAGCAGTACTTC,CASTGTASYEQYF
.,TRBJ2-3,TRBV20-1,many,TGCAGTGCTAGTGATTTCCGGATTAGCACAGATACGCAGTATTTT,CSASDFRISTDTQYF
TRBD1,TRBJ1-2,TRBV20-1,many,TGCAGTGCTGGACGGACAGGGGACTATGGCTACACCTTC,CSAGRTGDYGYTF
TRBD2,TRBJ2-7,TRBV20-1,.,TGCAGTGCTAGCGGGACTAGCGGGGCCTACGAGCAGTACTTC,CSASGTSGAYEQYF
TRBD1,TRBJ1-1,TRBV20-1,many,TGCAGTGCTCGTAGACAGGGGGCTAATAATGAAGCTTTCTTT,CSARRQGANNEAFF
TRBD2,TRBJ2-7,TRBV5-1,many,TGCGCCAGCAGCTTGGGAGGGACTAGCGGAAACTACGAGCAGTACTTC,CASSLGGTSGNYEQYF
.,TRBJ1-4,TRBV5-1,many,TGCGCCAGCAGCTTGGGGGCAGGGAATAATGAAAAACTGTTTTTT,CASSLGAGNNEKLFF
.,TRBJ1-4,TRBV20-1,.,TGCAGTGCTAGAGAACCAGGAGGGGACGAAAAACTGTTTTTT,CSAREPGGDEKLFF
TRBD1,TRBJ2-1,TRBV12-3/TRBV12-4,many,TGTGCCAGCAGTCCCGGGACAGGGGGTTATGAGCAGTTCTTC,CASSPGTGGYEQFF
.,TRBJ2-2,TRBV20-1,many,TGCAGTGCTAGAGATTCCCCCACCGGGGAGCTGTTTTTT,CSARDSPTGELFF
.,TRBJ2-3,TRBV20-1,many,TGCAGTGCTAGAGATCCGGGAAATATAGATACGCAGTATTTT,CSARDPGNIDTQYF
.,TRBJ2-1,TRBV5-1,many,TGCGCCAGCAGCGGGGGGAGTAGCGTGGAGCAGTTCTTC,CASSGGSSVEQFF
.,TRBJ2-7,TRBV20-1,many,TGCAGTGCTGGGCAGGGGGGGGGAGAGCAGTACTTC,CSAGQGGGEQYF